Shown below are 2 T cell receptor beta chains from a single sample sequenced in a study of molecular identifiers for immune sequencing clone quantification. TCRdb itself ran the PCR reads through MiXCR, one entry per CDR3 protein. Of under 600,000 distinct CDR3 sequences listed, less than 30% were seen once; the top ten hold around 0.76%. Sequencing was carried out using naive CD8+ T cells from blood, with Jurkat cell RNA spiked in. The subset was: FACS-sorted CD8+CD4-CCR7+CD45RA+ naive T cells. These receptors were collected from a human donor in good health. Some libraries in this study had Jurkat cell RNA spiked in.

There are many counts of this clonotype. The chain combines TRBV20-1 with TRBJ2-3, with TRBD1 matching over 8 bases. Germline assignment: CDR1 DFQATT and CDR2 SNEGSKA (reference sequence). Trimming at V came to 6 bases and at J to 3 bases, leaving 11 bases not matched to a gene. CDR3 length equals 15 residues. CDR3 amino acids: CSARRMDRATDTQYF. Here the CDR3 DNA reads TGCAGTGCCAGAAGGATGGACAGGGCAACAGATACGCAGTATTTT.

V and J are TRBV25-1 and TRBJ1-5; possible D gene TRBD1, 5 bases. Per the germline V gene, CDR1 is MGHDK and CDR2 is SYGVNS. The CDR3 contains 14 residues. Deletions cut 2 bases from V and 7 bases from J, with 12 bases between. CDR3: CASSERGSRQPQHF. The CDR3 DNA reads as TGTGCCAGCAGTGAACGGGGGTCCCGGCAGCCCCAGCATTTT.